This section outlines one T cell receptor (beta chain) sequence together with its context. The table came from immunoSEQ multiplex PCR; TCRdb's copy has only in-frame clones and leaves some out. The table includes some 120,000 clones, roughly four fifths detected once. The data stem from a study of radiation and T cells in renal cell carcinoma. The time point: blood 2 weeks post-SBRT. Described treatment: 15 Gy SBRT to primary tumor, nephrectomy 4 weeks later. Deletions cut 4 bases from V and 10 bases from J, with 17 bases between. The CDR3 loop spans 15 amino acids. The V gene's germline CDR1 is MNHNY and CDR2 SVGAGI (reference sequence).

The sequence was collected from a woman in her sixties or seventies with renal cell carcinoma. The sequences come from blood, collected from a patient whose treatment included radiotherapy and nephrectomy. This sequence joins TRBV6-6 and TRBJ1-6; no firm D call. The CDR3: CASSSTGTLESPLHF. The CDR3 nucleotides are TGTGCCAGCAGTTCTACCGGCACCTTGGAGTCACCCCTCCACTTT.